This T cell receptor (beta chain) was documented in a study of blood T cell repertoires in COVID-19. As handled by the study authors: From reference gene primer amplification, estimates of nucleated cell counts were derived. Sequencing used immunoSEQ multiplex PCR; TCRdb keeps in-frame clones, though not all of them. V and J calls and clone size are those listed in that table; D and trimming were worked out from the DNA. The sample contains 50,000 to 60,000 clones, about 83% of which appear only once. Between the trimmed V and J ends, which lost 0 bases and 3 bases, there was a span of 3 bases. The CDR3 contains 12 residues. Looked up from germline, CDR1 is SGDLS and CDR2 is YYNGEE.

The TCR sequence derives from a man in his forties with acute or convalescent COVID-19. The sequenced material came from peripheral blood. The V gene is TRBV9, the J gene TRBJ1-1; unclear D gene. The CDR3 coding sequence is TGTGCCAGCAGCGTAGTAGACACTGAAGCTTTCTTT. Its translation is CASSVVDTEAFF.